What follows are 27 T cell receptor beta chains derived from one specimen sequenced in a study of T cell clusters in autoimmune cytopenias. Approximately 36,000 genome equivalents of blood DNA were amplified for TRB. Multiplex touch-down PCR amplified TRB using TRB-A and TRB-B pools in one tube. TCRdb reanalyzed the multiplex PCR reads, giving one entry per CDR3 protein sequence and no DNA. The sample data list approximately 3,100 distinct CDR3 sequences. Material: peripheral blood. The source of these receptors is a human donor with an autoimmune cytopenia or autoimmune hepatitis (not recorded which).

This clonotype is medium-sized by frequency. The chain is built from TRBV29-1 and TRBJ1-1; TCRdb's D call of TRBD1 is untestable without DNA. Germline V lookup: CDR1 SQVTM, CDR2 ANQGSEA. The CDR3 totals 13 residues. The CDR3 reads CSVLQGPNTEAFF.

This clonotype is labeled large based on frequency. V usage is TRBV6-5 and J usage is TRBJ2-5. Germline CDR1 is MNHEY and CDR2 is SVGAGI. The CDR3 runs to 11 residues. CDR3 residues: CATTMGETQYF.

Considering frequency, this clonotype is medium-sized. This CDR3 is CASSNPTDAGTPPYEQYF. V and J are TRBV19 and TRBJ2-7; checking the TCRdb D call of TRBD1 is not possible without DNA. Germline values: CDR1 LNHDA, CDR2 SQIVND (reference sequence). This CDR3 spans 18 amino acids. The variable domain in full, completed from reference TRBV19 and TRBJ2-7, reads DGGITQSPKYLFRKEGQNVTLSCEQNLNHDAMYWYRQDPGQGLRLIYYSQIVNDFQKGDIAEGYSVSREKKESFPLTVTSAQKNPTAFYLCASSNPTDAGTPPYEQYFGPGTRLTVT.

The CDR3 here is CASSDGHLREQFF. This rearrangement joins TRBV6-5 to TRBJ2-1. Germline loops: CDR1 MNHEY, CDR2 SVGAGI. CDR3 length equals 13 residues.

This clonotype registers medium-sized (0.01 to 0.1%) by frequency. This sequence joins TRBV5-6 and TRBJ2-2; TCRdb calls TRBD1, which cannot be checked without DNA. The CDR3 totals 20 residues. Germline V gene data show CDR1 as SGHDT and CDR2 as YYEEEE. The CDR3 here is CASTPGWDRGVTGETGELFF.

According to its frequency, this clonotype is medium-sized (0.01 to 0.1%). The chain employs TRBV27 and TRBJ1-3. Per germline, CDR1 MNHEY and CDR2 SMNVEV (reference sequence). The CDR3 loop spans 14 amino acids. The CDR3 protein is CASMPQGSGNTIYF.

The chain carries TRBV5-4 and TRBJ1-5; TCRdb outputs TRBD1, but without DNA this stays unchecked. Germline V CDR1 and CDR2: SGHNT, YYREEE (reference sequence). This CDR3 region has 17 residues. The CDR3 loop is CASSFFGTGGRNQPQHF.

The chain recombines TRBV29-1 with TRBJ2-7; as DNA is missing, the TRBD1 call by TCRdb cannot be tested. CDR3 length equals 14 residues. CDR1 SQVTM and CDR2 ANQGSEA come from the germline V gene. CDR3: CSVPGGQGEHEQYF.

This chain uses TRBV7-3 with TRBJ1-2; TCRdb reports TRBD1, a call that lacks DNA to check it against. This CDR3 contains 15 residues. Germline lookup yields CDR1 SGHTA and CDR2 FQGTGA. The CDR3 sequence: CASSPGTGSGYGYTF.

This clonotype is labeled medium-sized based on frequency. The J gene is TRBJ2-5, the V gene TRBV27; the TCRdb call, TRBD2, lacks DNA for checking. CDR3 length: 14 residues. Per the germline V gene, CDR1 is MNHEY and CDR2 is SMNVEV (reference sequence). CDR3: CASSLGTAGKTQYF.

This chain uses TRBV20-1 with TRBJ2-7; as DNA is missing, the TRBD1 call by TCRdb cannot be tested. The CDR3 sequence is 16 residues long. Germline values: CDR1 DFQATT, CDR2 SNEGSKA (reference sequence). The CDR3 here is CSARDTYRGDPYEQYF.

The chain couples TRBV19 to TRBJ2-3; TCRdb selects TRBD2, and the lack of DNA leaves this call unchecked. Germline CDR1 and CDR2: LNHDA and SQIVND (reference sequence). The CDR3 is made up of 17 amino acids. This CDR3 is CASSMGLAGASTDTQYF.

This clonotype is medium-sized (0.01 to 0.1%) by frequency. J is TRBJ2-7 and V is TRBV27; TCRdb lists TRBD1, though no DNA is available to test this call. From germline, CDR1 is MNHEY and CDR2 SMNVEV (reference sequence). This CDR3 contains 16 residues. CDR3 in amino acids: CASSSDGQGGLAEQYF.

Judged by frequency, this clonotype is medium-sized. The chain links TRBV27 to TRBJ1-2; the D call from TCRdb, TRBD1, cannot be confirmed without DNA. The germline V gene encodes CDR1 MNHEY and CDR2 SMNVEV (reference sequence). The CDR3 spans 14 residues. CDR3 sequence: CASSLRGTNYGYTF.

The V and J genes are TRBV27 and TRBJ1-1. The CDR3 has 13 amino acids. Germline V gene sequence: CDR1 MNHEY, CDR2 SMNVEV (reference sequence). CDR3 protein: CASIGTLNTEAFF.

This clonotype counts as medium-sized (0.01 to 0.1%) by frequency. This rearrangement joins TRBV6-5 to TRBJ1-4; checking the TCRdb D call of TRBD1 is not possible without DNA. Germline V lookup: CDR1 MNHEY, CDR2 SVGAGI. The CDR3 totals 15 residues. CDR3 in amino acids: CASSYGTGFNEKLFF.

V gene TRBV20-1 combines with J gene TRBJ1-2. The CDR3 spans 12 residues. The germline CDR1 and CDR2 sequences are DFQATT and SNEGSKA (reference sequence). CDR3 amino acids: CSASDRNLEFTF.

The chain links TRBV10-3 to TRBJ2-3; TCRdb selects TRBD2, and the lack of DNA leaves this call unchecked. This CDR3 is built from 15 residues. Germline-derived CDR1 and CDR2 are ENHRY and SYGVKD. CDR3 region: CAISERSGATDTQYF.

Its frequency marks this clonotype as medium-sized. The chain is built from TRBV12-3 or TRBV12-4 and TRBJ2-3. This CDR3 has 12 amino acids. CDR3: CASSLGVDTQYF.

This clonotype ranks as medium-sized in terms of frequency. The chain joins TRBV29-1 to TRBJ1-3; TCRdb's assignment of TRBD1 cannot be checked, as there is no DNA. The CDR3 runs 15 residues. CDR1 and CDR2 (germline): SQVTM, ANQGSEA. CDR3: CSVVSGGRSGNTIYF.

The J gene is TRBJ2-2, the V gene TRBV6-5; the D gene TCRdb calls, TRBD2, cannot be checked with no DNA. Germline V gene sequence: CDR1 MNHEY, CDR2 SVGAGI. The CDR3 consists of 14 residues. The CDR3 region is CASNWGASAGELFF.

This clonotype is deemed medium-sized by its frequency. This chain links TRBV6-6 with TRBJ2-7; the D call from TCRdb, TRBD1, cannot be confirmed without DNA. Germline-derived CDR1 and CDR2 are MNHNY and SVGAGI (reference sequence). This CDR3 spans 14 amino acids. The CDR3 loop is CASSYGGGPYEQYF.

This clonotype registers large by frequency. The chain's CDR3 is CSVTVSGNTIYF. The chain uses TRBV29-1 and TRBJ1-3; TCRdb's D gene call, TRBD1, goes unchecked for lack of DNA. In germline, CDR1 is SQVTM, CDR2 ANQGSEA. The CDR3 extends over 12 amino acids.

The chain has TRBV27 and TRBJ2-3. CDR1 MNHEY and CDR2 SMNVEV come from the germline V gene (reference sequence). This CDR3 has 14 amino acids. CDR3 sequence: CASSYQTRTDTQYF.

The chain links TRBV18 to TRBJ1-2. This CDR3 is 13 amino acids long. Germline V gene sequence: CDR1 KGHSH, CDR2 LQKENI. The CDR3 loop is CASSPTGVYGYTF.

According to its frequency, this clonotype is medium-sized (0.01 to 0.1%). V is TRBV15 and J is TRBJ2-2. Germline V lookup: CDR1 LNHNV, CDR2 YYDKDF (reference sequence). The CDR3 covers 15 residues. Here the CDR3 reads CATSRVLVEAGELFF.

Judged by frequency, this clonotype is medium-sized (0.01 to 0.1%). This chain joins TRBV27 and TRBJ2-1. The CDR3 length is 12 residues. Germline V gives CDR1 MNHEY, CDR2 SMNVEV (reference sequence). The CDR3 loop is CASKARGNEQFF.